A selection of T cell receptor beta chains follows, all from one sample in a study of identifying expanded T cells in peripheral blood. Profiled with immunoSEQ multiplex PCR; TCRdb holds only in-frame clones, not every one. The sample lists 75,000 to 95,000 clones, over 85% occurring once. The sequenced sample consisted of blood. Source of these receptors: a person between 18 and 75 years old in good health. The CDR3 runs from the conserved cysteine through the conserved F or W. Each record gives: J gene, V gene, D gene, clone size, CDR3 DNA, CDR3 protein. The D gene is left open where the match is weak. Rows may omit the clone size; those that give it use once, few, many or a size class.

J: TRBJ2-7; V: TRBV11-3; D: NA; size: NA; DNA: TGTGCCAGCAGCTTAGTGGGGGCGAGCGGTTACGAGCAGTACTTC; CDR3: CASSLVGASGYEQYF
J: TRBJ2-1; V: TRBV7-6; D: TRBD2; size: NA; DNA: TGTGCCAGCAGCTTAGCGGCTAGCGGGGCTTACAATGAGCAGTTCTTC; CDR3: CASSLAASGAYNEQFF
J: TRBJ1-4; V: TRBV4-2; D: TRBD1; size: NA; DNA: TGTGCCAGCAGCCAAGGTCTACAGGGGGTCGCAACTAATGAAAAACTGTTTTTT; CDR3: CASSQGLQGVATNEKLFF
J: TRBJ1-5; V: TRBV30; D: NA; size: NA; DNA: TGTGCCTGGAGTGCGACAGTAAGCAATCAGCCCCAGCATTTT; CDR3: CAWSATVSNQPQHF
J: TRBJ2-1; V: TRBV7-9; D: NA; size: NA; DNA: TGTGCCAGCAGCTCCGGGAAAGGGGCTCACAATGAGCAGTTCTTC; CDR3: CASSSGKGAHNEQFF
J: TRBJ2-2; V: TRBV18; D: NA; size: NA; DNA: TGTGCCAGCTCACCGCATAGGGTGTCCGCGAACACCGGGGAGCTGTTTTTT; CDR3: CASSPHRVSANTGELFF
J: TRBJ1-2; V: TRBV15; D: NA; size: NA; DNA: TGTGCCACCAGCAGAGTAGTAACTAACTATGGCTACACCTTC; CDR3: CATSRVVTNYGYTF
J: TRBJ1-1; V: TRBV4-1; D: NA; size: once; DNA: TGCGCCAGCAGCCAGGTCCAGGGTGGCACTGAAGCTTTCTTT; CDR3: CASSQVQGGTEAFF
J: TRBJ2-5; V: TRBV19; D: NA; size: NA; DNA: TGTGCCAGTAGTATTGGGACGGCATCCATAGAGACCCAGTACTTC; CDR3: CASSIGTASIETQYF
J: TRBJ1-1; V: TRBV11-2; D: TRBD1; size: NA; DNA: TGTGCCAGCAGCTTCGGACAGGGGGCCACTGAAGCTTTCTTT; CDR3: CASSFGQGATEAFF